What follows is one T cell receptor (beta chain) and its context. The ends were cut back, 6 bases at V and 6 bases at J, with 15 bases in the middle. Looked up from germline, CDR1 is SGHVS and CDR2 is FQNEAQ. The CDR3 totals 14 residues. Here immunoSEQ multiplex PCR was the method, and the copy in TCRdb shows in-frame clones only, minus some. The sample contains 200,000 to 300,000 clones, about 79% of which appear only once. This sample was included in a study of blood T cell repertoires in COVID-19. Sequenced material: peripheral blood. The TCR sequence derives from a man aged 40-49 years who had recovered from COVID-19. The chain uses TRBV7-8 and TRBJ2-1, with D tentatively TRBD1 (6 bases). The CDR3 region is CASRLPSQGNEQFF. In DNA, the CDR3 is TGTGCCAGCAGGTTACCATCACAGGGCAATGAGCAGTTCTTC.